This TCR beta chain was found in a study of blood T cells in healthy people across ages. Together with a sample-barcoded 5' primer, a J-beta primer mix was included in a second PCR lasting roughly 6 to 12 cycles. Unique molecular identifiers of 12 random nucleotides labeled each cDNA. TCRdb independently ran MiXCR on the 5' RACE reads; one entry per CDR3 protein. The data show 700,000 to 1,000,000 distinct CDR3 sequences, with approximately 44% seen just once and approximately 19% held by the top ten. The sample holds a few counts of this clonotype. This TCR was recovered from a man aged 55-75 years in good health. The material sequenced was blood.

The chain's CDR3 is CSCSAGSHEQYF. Written as DNA, the CDR3 is TGCAGCTGCTCAGCCGGATCCCACGAGCAGTACTTC. The chain employs TRBV29-1 and TRBJ2-5; D is undetermined. The tail of the sequence fits TRBJ2-7 better, so the J call may be wrong. Germline-derived CDR1 and CDR2 are SQVTM and ANQGSEA. This CDR3 has 12 amino acids.